What follows describes a single T cell receptor (beta chain). Its antigen is as yet unknown. The V gene lost 4 bases and the J gene lost 5 bases, with 9 bases spanning the gap. This CDR3 contains 12 residues. CDR1 is MNHNS and CDR2 is SASEGT in the germline V gene. The source of the sample is a study of cytomegalovirus exposure and HLA in healthy donors. Regarding the study as a whole: Later on, an analysis found that several of the most significant clusters appeared to be linked to common viral pathogens, which included parvovirus B19.

The donors (healthy individuals) were bone marrow donors. The PCR made use of 60 Vbeta and 13 Jbeta primers. The assay was immunoSEQ multiplex PCR, and TCRdb's table has in-frame clones only and misses some. The repertoire consists of tens of thousands of clones, with 67% occurring once and the leading ten covering 6.5% to 7.5%. The material sequenced was PBMCs. This chain joins TRBV6-1 and TRBJ2-7, with a tentative D call TRBD1 (5 bases). This receptor was taken from a woman aged 45-65 years in good health and CMV-seropositive. The CDR3 here is CASSARVNEQYF. The CDR3 nucleotides read TGTGCCAGCAGTGCCAGGGTCAACGAGCAGTACTTC.